Each of the 25 T cell receptor beta chains below was sequenced from the same sample in a study of human T cells and chemical hapten exposure. TCRdb fed the RACE reads into MiXCR, producing one record per CDR3 protein. The top ten clones hold about 4% of a sample with about 84,000 distinct CDR3 sequences, under 14% of them seen once. Time point in this sample: patch test 3, about 24 weeks after DPC sensitization. The treatment was: therapeutic diphenylcyclopropenone sensitization with weekly scalp DPC. Sample: whole blood, taken in connection with sensitization to the hapten diphenylcyclopropenone (DPC). The receptors were gathered from a woman aged 50 to 65 with alopecia areata. Some clones in this sample may be carry-over from other donors' samples.

Many counts were recorded for this clonotype. This sequence joins TRBV5-4 and TRBJ2-3; 7 bases match TRBD2. The V gene's germline CDR1 is SGHNT and CDR2 YYREEE (reference sequence). V lost 7 bases and J lost 2; bases outside the gene matches: 10. The CDR3 spans 15 residues. The CDR3 DNA reads as TGTGCCAGCCGGCCGGGAGCGGGATTCACAGATACGCAGTATTTT. Its protein product is CASRPGAGFTDTQYF.

The V gene is TRBV7-2, the J gene TRBJ2-3, with TRBD2 as a possible D gene (6 bases). CDR3 length: 16 amino acids. From germline, CDR1 is SGHTA and CDR2 FQGNSA. V lost 3 bases and J 5 bases, leaving 18 bases between the germline ends. The CDR3 region has the DNA TGTGCCAGCAGCTTCGGCGGCTCTCCCGGGGGAGATACGCAGTATTTT. It translates to CASSFGGSPGGDTQYF.

The chain joins TRBV2 to TRBJ1-5, with a weak D call TRBD1 (5 bases). The CDR3 spans 15 residues. The V end was cut by 6 bases, the J end by 0 bases, with 12 bases between. The germline CDR1 and CDR2 sequences are SNHLY and FYNNEI. As DNA, the CDR3 is TGTGCCAGCAGCGCGGGGAGGGGTAGCAATCAGCCCCAGCATTTT. Amino acid sequence: CASSAGRGSNQPQHF.

This clonotype was seen many times. The chain carries TRBV2 and TRBJ2-6; no definite D call. The CDR3 loop spans 14 amino acids. The germline CDR1 and CDR2 sequences are SNHLY and FYNNEI. Between the trimmed V and J ends, which lost 4 bases and 2 bases, there was a span of 6 bases. CDR3: CASSGGTGANVLTF. In nucleotides, the CDR3 is TGTGCCAGCAGTGGGGGTACTGGGGCCAACGTCCTGACTTTC. The whole variable domain, filled in from reference TRBV2 and TRBJ2-6, reads EPEVTQTPSHQVTQMGQEVILRCVPISNHLYFYWYRQILGQKVEFLVSFYNNEISEKSEIFDDQFSVERPDGSNFTLKIRSTKLEDSAMYFCASSGGTGANVLTFGAGSRLTVL.

This rearrangement joins TRBV28 to TRBJ2-3; no firm D call. Trimming left V 7 bases short and J 2 bases short, with 10 bases between. Germline-derived CDR1 and CDR2 are MDHEN and SYDVKM. The CDR3 sequence is 13 residues long. The CDR3 loop is CASTKAVTDTQYF. The DNA of the CDR3 is TGTGCCAGCACCAAGGCCGTCACAGATACGCAGTATTTT. The full variable domain, rest sourced from reference TRBV28 and TRBJ2-3, is DVKVTQSSRYLVKRTGEKVFLECVQDMDHENMFWYRQDPGLGLRLIYFSYDVKMKEKGDIPEGYSVSREKKERFSLILESASTNQTSMYLCASTKAVTDTQYFGPGTRLTVL.

This clonotype has at least ten counts. The V and J genes are TRBV12-3 or TRBV12-4 and TRBJ2-3; 8 nucleotides match TRBD2. The CDR3 has 15 residues. V was pared by 6 bases and J by 5 bases, with 10 bases of the junction left unmatched. The CDR3 nucleotides are TGTGCCAGCAGAAAGGGGCGAGCGGGAGAAGATACGCAGTATTTT. Translating gives CASRKGRAGEDTQYF.

This clonotype occurred many times. This rearrangement joins TRBV28 to TRBJ1-2; no reliable D call. This CDR3 contains 16 residues. V shed 3 bases and J shed 4 bases, with 18 bases lying between them. Looked up from germline, CDR1 is MDHEN and CDR2 is SYDVKM. CDR3 sequence: CASSLSVPVDGYGYTF. The CDR3 nucleotides are TGTGCCAGCAGTTTGTCGGTCCCGGTCGATGGCTATGGCTACACCTTC.

This clonotype occurred a few times. This chain joins TRBV5-1 and TRBJ2-7; 10 bases are shared with TRBD1. J lost 0 bases, V lost 0 bases, and 6 bases had no gene match. Germline V gene sequence: CDR1 SGHRS, CDR2 YFSETQ. The CDR3 consists of 17 residues. In DNA form, the CDR3 reads TGCGCCAGCAGCTTGGCCGGTAGGACAGGGGGCTCCTACGAGCAGTACTTC. Protein sequence: CASSLAGRTGGSYEQYF.

This clonotype appeared many times. The chain employs TRBV5-5 and TRBJ2-7; D gene uncertain. V lost 2 bases to trimming and J lost 3 bases, with 9 bases between them. This CDR3 is built from 13 residues. Germline CDR1 and CDR2: SGHKS and YYEKEE (reference sequence). CDR3: CASSFGGVYEQYF. Written as DNA, the CDR3 is TGTGCCAGCAGCTTCGGCGGAGTCTACGAGCAGTACTTC.

This clonotype was counted at least ten times. V usage is TRBV5-6 and J usage is TRBJ2-7; D possibly corresponds to TRBD1 (6 bases). Germline CDR1 is SGHDT and CDR2 is YYEEEE. The CDR3 runs to 15 residues. The V gene lost 2 bases and the J gene lost 0 bases, with 12 bases spanning the gap. The CDR3 protein is CASSFDRRVSYEQYF. The DNA of the CDR3 is TGTGCCAGCAGCTTTGACAGGCGAGTCTCCTACGAGCAGTACTTC.

This clonotype was seen a handful of times. This chain connects TRBV5-6 to TRBJ2-3; 8 nucleotides line up with TRBD1. CDR3 length: 15 amino acids. The J segment lost 4 bases and the V segment lost 5 bases, leaving 9 bases of the junction unmatched. In germline, CDR1 is SGHDT, CDR2 YYEEEE. CDR3 amino acids: CASSPGQGIADTQYF. The DNA for the CDR3 is TGTGCCAGCAGTCCCGGACAGGGCATCGCAGATACGCAGTATTTT.

This clonotype was detected many times. The chain recombines TRBV4-3 with TRBJ1-1; no clear D. CDR3 length: 13 amino acids. The V and J ends lost 1 base and 0 bases respectively, with 3 bases between them. Germline lookup yields CDR1 LGHNA and CDR2 YSLEER. The DNA of the CDR3 is TGCGCCAGCAGCCAAGTTTTGAACACTGAAGCTTTCTTT. Translation gives CASSQVLNTEAFF.

This clonotype was seen many times. The chain links TRBV6-6 to TRBJ1-2, with D possibly matching TRBD1 (5 bases). The V end was cut by 4 bases, the J end by 2 bases, with 14 bases between. This CDR3 spans 15 amino acids. CDR1 and CDR2 from the germline V gene are MNHNY and SVGAGI (reference sequence). This CDR3 reads CASSWGTALNYGYTF. The CDR3 bases are TGTGCCAGCAGTTGGGGGACGGCTCTGAACTATGGCTACACCTTC.

The chain couples TRBV21-1 to TRBJ2-3. TRBV21-1 is a known pseudogene. This CDR3 comprises 13 residues. Here the CDR3 DNA reads TGTGCCAGCAGCAAAGATGGGCCAGATACGCAGTATTTT. This sequence encodes CASSKDGPDTQYF.

Many counts were recorded for this clonotype. The chain is built from TRBV7-8 and TRBJ2-7; the match to TRBD2 covers 9 bases. The CDR3 totals 13 residues. In germline, CDR1 is SGHVS, CDR2 FQNEAQ. J lost 3 bases, V lost 4 bases, and 1 base had no gene match. CDR3 loop: CASSSTSGYEQYF. CDR3 DNA: TGTGCCAGCAGCTCGACTAGCGGCTACGAGCAGTACTTC.

This clonotype was counted between two and nine times. The chain has TRBV29-1 and TRBJ1-3, with 10 bases identical to TRBD1. Germline V gene data show CDR1 as SQVTM and CDR2 as ANQGSEA. CDR3 size: 15 residues. V shed 7 bases and J 1 base; nucleotides not matched to a gene: 7. Here the CDR3 reads CSATTGGGSGNTIYF. In DNA, the CDR3 is TGCAGCGCTACGACAGGGGGCGGATCTGGAAACACCATATATTTT.

The V gene is TRBV6-1, the J gene TRBJ2-2; a possible D gene is TRBD2 (6 bases). Germline V lookup: CDR1 MNHNS, CDR2 SASEGT. The CDR3 sequence is 14 residues long. The V end lost 8 bases, the J end lost 3 bases, and 13 bases lay between the germline ends. The CDR3 protein is CASQRDFYTGELFF. In DNA form, the CDR3 reads TGTGCCAGCCAACGGGACTTTTACACCGGGGAGCTGTTTTTT.

This clonotype has a count of ten or more. The chain employs TRBV10-3 and TRBJ2-7; 9 positions agree with TRBD2. CDR1 is ENHRY and CDR2 is SYGVKD in the germline V gene. With V trimmed by 1 base and J by 7 bases, 8 bases remained unmatched. This CDR3 has 15 residues. In DNA form, the CDR3 reads TGTGCCATCAGTGAGTTGACTAGCGGACCCCTAGAGCAGTACTTC. It encodes CAISELTSGPLEQYF.

In its sample, this clonotype was seen many times. The chain joins TRBV29-1 to TRBJ2-7; D might be TRBD2 (6 bases). The CDR3 length is 10 residues. CDR1 is SQVTM and CDR2 is ANQGSEA in the germline V gene. V lost 7 bases and J 5 bases, leaving 9 bases between the germline ends. CDR3 nucleotide sequence: TGCAGCGGGGGGGAGGACGAGCAGTACTTC. This encodes CSGGEDEQYF.

The rearrangement joins TRBV19 to TRBJ2-3; no definite D call. Germline V gives CDR1 LNHDA, CDR2 SQIVND (reference sequence). V lost 5 bases, J lost 0 bases, and 9 bases lay in between. The CDR3 length is 14 residues. The CDR3 DNA is TGTGCCAGTAGTGTTTCATCCAGCACAGATACGCAGTATTTT. It translates to CASSVSSSTDTQYF.

There are a few counts of this clonotype. The V gene is TRBV29-1, the J gene TRBJ1-2, with 7 nucleotides matching TRBD1. This CDR3 is built from 15 residues. V was pared by 5 bases and J by 3 bases, with 12 bases of the junction left unmatched. Germline loops: CDR1 SQVTM, CDR2 ANQGSEA. This chain's CDR3 is CSVYLTGSFDYGYTF. CDR3 bases: TGCAGCGTTTACTTGACAGGGAGTTTCGACTATGGCTACACCTTC. The full variable domain, its missing parts supplied by reference TRBV29-1 and TRBJ1-2, is SAVISQKPSRDICQRGTSLTIQCQVDSQVTMMFWYRQQPGQSLTLIATANQGSEATYESGFVIDKFPISRPNLTFSTLTVSNMSPEDSSIYLCSVYLTGSFDYGYTFGSGTRLTVV.

This clonotype was picked up many times. This chain joins TRBV27 and TRBJ2-1; tentative D call: TRBD2 (7 bases). The CDR3 length is 18 residues. The germline CDR1 and CDR2 sequences are MNHEY and SMNVEV (reference sequence). Deletions cut 4 bases from V and 4 bases from J, with 23 bases between. The CDR3 spells CASSWGGGFAQQYNEQFF. The CDR3 nucleotides read TGTGCCAGCAGTTGGGGGGGGGGCTTTGCGCAGCAGTACAATGAGCAGTTCTTC.

This clonotype was detected a few times. The rearrangement links TRBV21-1 to TRBJ2-4; TRBD2 is the table's D call, not checked against the DNA. TRBV21-1 is tagged as a pseudogene. This CDR3 is built from 18 residues. The CDR3 is CASPRPIISVEFKNIQYF. Here the CDR3 DNA reads TGTGCCAGCCCCAGGCCGATAATTAGCGTAGAGTTCAAAAACATTCAGTACTTC.

This rearrangement joins TRBV3-1 to TRBJ2-1, with 9 bases fitting TRBD2. Germline lookup yields CDR1 LGHDT and CDR2 YNNKEL (reference sequence). Trimming cost V 2 bases and J 2 bases; bases outside gene matches: 4. The CDR3 contains 16 residues. The CDR3 DNA follows: TGTGCCAGCAGCCAACGGGGGACTAGCCCCTACAATGAGCAGTTCTTC. This translates into CASSQRGTSPYNEQFF.

The V call is TRBV18, the J call TRBJ2-2; TRBD2 aligns across 8 bases. The CDR3 has 16 amino acids. Germline-derived CDR1 and CDR2 are KGHSH and LQKENI. The ends lost 0 bases at V and 7 bases at J; junction bases unmatched: 7. CDR3 region: CASSPPISGTGGELFF. CDR3 nucleotide sequence: TGTGCCAGCTCACCACCGATTAGCGGGACTGGCGGGGAGCTGTTTTTT. The full variable domain, rest sourced from reference TRBV18 and TRBJ2-2, is NAGVMQNPRHLVRRRGQEARLRCSPMKGHSHVYWYRQLPEEGLKFMVYLQKENIIDESGMPKERFSAEFPKEGPSILRIQQVVRGDSAAYFCASSPPISGTGGELFFGEGSRLTVL.